Detailed here is one T cell receptor beta chain. This sample is part of a study of tumor T cells in aggressive B-cell lymphoma. Germline CDR1 is LGHNA and CDR2 is YSLEER. V lost 0 bases, J lost 1 base, and 6 bases lay in between. This CDR3 has 14 residues. Sequencing used immunoSEQ multiplex PCR; TCRdb keeps in-frame clones, though not all of them. This sample has roughly 9,000 clones; approximately 85% occur once, and the top ten carry 3.4%. The chain uses TRBV4-3 and TRBJ1-1, with D uncertain. Source material: tumor tissue. The TCR originated in an adult with diffuse large B cell lymphoma. The CDR3 loop reads CASSQDLENTEAFF. The DNA for the CDR3 is TGCGCCAGCAGCCAAGATCTAGAGAACACTGAAGCTTTCTTT.